This T cell receptor beta chain derives from a study of cytomegalovirus exposure and HLA in healthy donors. General study findings and limits: About 87% or about 30% of the time was how often most TCR beta V segments were productive, according to an earlier analysis.

A note on this clone: Its target is not known.

From germline, CDR1 is MGHRA and CDR2 YSYEKL. This CDR3 has 14 residues. V gave up 3 bases and J gave up 5 bases, with 11 bases separating them. Use of 60 Vbeta and 13 Jbeta primers characterized the PCR. Assay used: immunoSEQ multiplex PCR; TCRdb lists only in-frame clones, some missing. Here the sample spans some 130,000 clones, around 80% being singletons. This sequence originates from a man in his thirties or forties in good health and CMV-seronegative. The chain has TRBV4-1 and TRBJ2-1; D uncertain. The sequenced sample consisted of PBMCs. CDR3 sequence: CASSHIGANNEQFF. In DNA, the CDR3 is TGCGCCAGCAGCCATATAGGAGCGAACAATGAGCAGTTCTTC.